This passage covers 3 T cell receptor beta chains from one sample sequenced in a study of blood T cell repertoires in COVID-19. Produced via immunoSEQ multiplex PCR; TCRdb's table is partial and in-frame only. The sample shows roughly 200,000 clones, around 86% of them seen only once. The sequenced sample was peripheral blood. The receptors were sampled from a man aged 35-49 years with acute or convalescent COVID-19.

V gene TRBV27 combines with J gene TRBJ1-4; 7 nucleotides match TRBD1. V dropped 5 bases and J dropped 7; count of bases not matched to a gene: 13. Germline CDR1 MNHEY, CDR2 SMNVEV (reference sequence). The length of the CDR3 is 16 residues. The CDR3 region is CASSPFSGRGTEKLFF. As DNA, the CDR3 is TGTGCCAGCAGTCCCTTTTCGGGCAGGGGGACTGAAAAACTGTTTTTT. The full variable domain, in which reference TRBV27 and TRBJ1-4 provide the parts outside the CDR3, is EAQVTQNPRYLITVTGKKLTVTCSQNMNHEYMSWYRQDPGLGLRQIYYSMNVEVTDKGDVPEGYKVSRKEKRNFPLILESPSPNQTSLYFCASSPFSGRGTEKLFFGSGTQLSVL.

V and J are TRBV28 and TRBJ2-5; 7 nucleotides align to TRBD1. CDR1 and CDR2 (germline): MDHEN, SYDVKM. This CDR3 is built from 15 residues. The junction had 10 bases not matched to a gene; V was cut back by 5 bases and J by 4 bases. In nucleotides, the CDR3 is TGTGCCAGCAGTACGACAGGGTCCCCCTCAGAGACCCAGTACTTC. Translated, it gives CASSTTGSPSETQYF.

This clone was detected a few times. V gene TRBV3-1 (or the pseudogene TRBV3-2) combines with J gene TRBJ1-4; no definite D call. Trimming cost V 3 bases and J 4 bases, with 9 bases left between them. The CDR3 runs to 14 residues. The V gene's germline CDR1 is LGHDT and CDR2 YNNKEL (reference sequence). The DNA of the CDR3 is TGTGCCAGCAGCCAGTCAGGATTTAATGAAAAACTGTTTTTT. Its protein product is CASSQSGFNEKLFF.